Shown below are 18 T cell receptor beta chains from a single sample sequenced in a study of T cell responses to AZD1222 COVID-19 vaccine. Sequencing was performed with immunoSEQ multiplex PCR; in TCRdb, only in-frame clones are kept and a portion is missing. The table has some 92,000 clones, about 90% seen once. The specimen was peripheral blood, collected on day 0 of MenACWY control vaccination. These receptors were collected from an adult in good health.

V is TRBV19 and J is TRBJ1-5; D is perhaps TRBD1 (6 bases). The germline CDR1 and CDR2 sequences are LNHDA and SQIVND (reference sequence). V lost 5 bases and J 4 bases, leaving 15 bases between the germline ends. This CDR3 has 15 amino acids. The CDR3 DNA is TGTGCCAGTAGTCTCGGACAAGGGGGGAATCAGCCCCAGCATTTT. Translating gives CASSLGQGGNQPQHF.

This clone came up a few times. The CDR3, as DNA: TGTGCCATCAGAGGAGGTTTAGCGGACTCCTACGAGCAGTACTTC. Residues: CAIRGGLADSYEQYF. The chain has TRBV10-3 and TRBJ2-7, with D possibly being TRBD2 (6 bases). Trimming took off 6 bases at V and 0 bases at J, with 15 bases between the two ends. There are 15 residues in the CDR3. Germline V CDR1 and CDR2: ENHRY, SYGVKD.

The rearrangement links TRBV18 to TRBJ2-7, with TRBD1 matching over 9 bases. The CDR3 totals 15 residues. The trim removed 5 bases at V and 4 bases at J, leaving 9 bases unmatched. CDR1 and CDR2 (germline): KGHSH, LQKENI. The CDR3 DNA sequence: TGTGCCAGCTCAGCATTACCGGGACAGGGATACGAGCAGTACTTC. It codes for CASSALPGQGYEQYF.

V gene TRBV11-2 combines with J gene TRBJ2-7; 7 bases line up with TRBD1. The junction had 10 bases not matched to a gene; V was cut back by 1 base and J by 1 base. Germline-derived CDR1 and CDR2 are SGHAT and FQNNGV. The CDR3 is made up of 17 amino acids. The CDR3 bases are TGTGCCAGCAGCTTAGGTTTACCGGGACAGACTTCCTACGAGCAGTACTTC. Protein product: CASSLGLPGQTSYEQYF.

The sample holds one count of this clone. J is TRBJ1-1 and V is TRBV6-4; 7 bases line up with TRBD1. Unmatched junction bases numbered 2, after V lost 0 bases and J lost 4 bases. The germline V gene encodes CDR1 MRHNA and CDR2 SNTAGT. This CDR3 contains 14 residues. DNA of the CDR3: TGTGCCAGCAGTGACTCGGCAGGGGGCACTGAAGCTTTCTTT. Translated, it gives CASSDSAGGTEAFF.

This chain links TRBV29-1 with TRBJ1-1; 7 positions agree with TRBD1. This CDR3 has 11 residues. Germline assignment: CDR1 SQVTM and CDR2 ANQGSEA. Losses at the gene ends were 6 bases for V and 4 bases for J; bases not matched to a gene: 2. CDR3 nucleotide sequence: TGCAGCGTCCGGGACAGCACTGAAGCTTTCTTT. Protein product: CSVRDSTEAFF. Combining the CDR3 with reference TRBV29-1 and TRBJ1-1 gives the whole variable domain SAVISQKPSRDICQRGTSLTIQCQVDSQVTMMFWYRQQPGQSLTLIATANQGSEATYESGFVIDKFPISRPNLTFSTLTVSNMSPEDSSIYLCSVRDSTEAFFGQGTRLTVV.

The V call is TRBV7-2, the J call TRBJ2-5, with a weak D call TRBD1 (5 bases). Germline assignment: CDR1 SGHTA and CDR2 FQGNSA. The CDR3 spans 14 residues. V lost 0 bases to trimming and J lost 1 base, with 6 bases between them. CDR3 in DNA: TGTGCCAGCAGCTTAGCAGGGGTCCAAGAGACCCAGTACTTC. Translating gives CASSLAGVQETQYF.

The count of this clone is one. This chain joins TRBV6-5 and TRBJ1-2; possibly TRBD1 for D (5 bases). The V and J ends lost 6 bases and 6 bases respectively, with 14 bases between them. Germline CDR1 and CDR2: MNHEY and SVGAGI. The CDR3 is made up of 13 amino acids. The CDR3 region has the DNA TGTGCCAGCAGAGGGACCACAGTCCATGGCTACACCTTC. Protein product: CASRGTTVHGYTF.

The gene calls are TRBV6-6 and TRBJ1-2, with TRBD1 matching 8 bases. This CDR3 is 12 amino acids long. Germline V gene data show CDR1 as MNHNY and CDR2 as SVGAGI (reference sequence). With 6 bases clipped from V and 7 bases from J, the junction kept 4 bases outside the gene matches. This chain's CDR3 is CASRTGVGGYTF. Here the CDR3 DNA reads TGTGCCAGCAGGACAGGGGTGGGTGGCTACACCTTC.

DNA for the CDR3: TGCGCCAGCAGCTTGGAGGAGAATCAGCCCCAGCATTTT. Protein product: CASSLEENQPQHF. V is TRBV5-1 and J is TRBJ1-5; D gene ambiguous. V shed 0 bases and J shed 4 bases, with 5 bases lying between them. Germline V gene lookup returns CDR1 SGHRS and CDR2 YFSETQ. CDR3 length equals 13 residues.

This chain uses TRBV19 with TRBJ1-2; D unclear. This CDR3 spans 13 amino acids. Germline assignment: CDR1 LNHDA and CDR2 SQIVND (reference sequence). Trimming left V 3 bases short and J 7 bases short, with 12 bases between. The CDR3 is CASSIRRSIGYTF. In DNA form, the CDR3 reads TGTGCCAGTAGTATTAGGCGGTCTATTGGCTACACCTTC.

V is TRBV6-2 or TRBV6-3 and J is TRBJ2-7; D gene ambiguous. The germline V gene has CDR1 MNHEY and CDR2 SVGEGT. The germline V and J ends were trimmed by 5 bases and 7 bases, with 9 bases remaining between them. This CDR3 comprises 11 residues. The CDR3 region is CASSPLEEQYF. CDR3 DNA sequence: TGTGCCAGCAGTCCCCTTGAGGAGCAGTACTTC.

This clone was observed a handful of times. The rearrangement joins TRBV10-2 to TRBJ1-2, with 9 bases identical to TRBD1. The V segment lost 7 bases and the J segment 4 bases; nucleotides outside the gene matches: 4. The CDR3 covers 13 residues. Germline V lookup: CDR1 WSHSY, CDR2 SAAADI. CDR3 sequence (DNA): TGCGCCAGCAAAGGGGACAGGGCCTATGGCTACACCTTC. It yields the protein CASKGDRAYGYTF.

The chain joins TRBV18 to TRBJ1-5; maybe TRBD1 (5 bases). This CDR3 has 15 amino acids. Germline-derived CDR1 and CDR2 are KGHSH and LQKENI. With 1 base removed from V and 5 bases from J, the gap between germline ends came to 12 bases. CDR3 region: CASSPRQGVDQPQHF. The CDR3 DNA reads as TGTGCCAGCTCACCACGCCAAGGGGTCGATCAGCCCCAGCATTTT.

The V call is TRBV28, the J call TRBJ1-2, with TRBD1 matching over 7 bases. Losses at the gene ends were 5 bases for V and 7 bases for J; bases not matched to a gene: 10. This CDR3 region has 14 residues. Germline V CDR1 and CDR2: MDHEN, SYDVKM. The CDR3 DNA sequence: TGTGCCAGCAGTCCTCCGGGACAGAATTCTGGCTACACCTTC. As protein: CASSPPGQNSGYTF.

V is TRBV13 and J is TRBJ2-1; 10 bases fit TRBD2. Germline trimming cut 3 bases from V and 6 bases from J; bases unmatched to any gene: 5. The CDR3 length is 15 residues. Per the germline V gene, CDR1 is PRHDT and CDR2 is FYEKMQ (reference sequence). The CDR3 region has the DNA TGTGCCAGCAGCTTCAGCGGGAGGGCGGGCAATGAGCAGTTCTTC. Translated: CASSFSGRAGNEQFF. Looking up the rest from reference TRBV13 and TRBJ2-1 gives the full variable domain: AAGVIQSPRHLIKEKRETATLKCYPIPRHDTVYWYQQGPGQDPQFLISFYEKMQSDKGSIPDRFSAQQFSDYHSELNMSSLELGDSALYFCASSFSGRAGNEQFFGPGTRLTVL.

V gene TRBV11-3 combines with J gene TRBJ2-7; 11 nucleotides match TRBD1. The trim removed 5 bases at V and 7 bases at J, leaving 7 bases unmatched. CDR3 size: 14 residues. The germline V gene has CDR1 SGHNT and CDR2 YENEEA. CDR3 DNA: TGTGCCAGCAGCCACGGACAGGGGGCAGGGGAGCAGTACTTC. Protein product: CASSHGQGAGEQYF.

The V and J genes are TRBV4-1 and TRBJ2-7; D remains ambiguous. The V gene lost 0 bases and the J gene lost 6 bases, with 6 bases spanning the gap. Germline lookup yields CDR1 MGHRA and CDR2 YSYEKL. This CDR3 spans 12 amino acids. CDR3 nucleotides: TGCGCCAGCAGCCAAGATCTGGGCGAGCAGTACTTC. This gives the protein CASSQDLGEQYF.